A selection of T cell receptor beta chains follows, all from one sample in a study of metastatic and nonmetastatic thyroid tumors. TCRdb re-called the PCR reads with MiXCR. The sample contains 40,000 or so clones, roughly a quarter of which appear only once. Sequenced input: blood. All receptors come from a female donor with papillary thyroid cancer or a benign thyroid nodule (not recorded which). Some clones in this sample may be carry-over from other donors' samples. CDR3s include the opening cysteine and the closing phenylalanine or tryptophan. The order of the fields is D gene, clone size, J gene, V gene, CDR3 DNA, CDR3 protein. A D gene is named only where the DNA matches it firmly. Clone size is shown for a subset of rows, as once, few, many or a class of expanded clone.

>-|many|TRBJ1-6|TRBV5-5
TGTGCCAGCAGCTTTACCAGGCAAGGTTCACCCCTCCACTTT
CASSFTRQGSPLHF
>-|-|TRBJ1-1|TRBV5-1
TGCGCCAGCACCCTATCCGGGACGGTGAACACTGAAGCTTTCTTT
CASTLSGTVNTEAFF
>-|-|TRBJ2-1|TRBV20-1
TGCAGTGCTAGAGATTCGACTGCTAATGAGCAGTTCTTC
CSARDSTANEQFF
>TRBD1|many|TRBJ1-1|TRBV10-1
TGCGCCAGCAGTGGCCCGGGACAGGATGGGTACACTGAAGCTTTCTTT
CASSGPGQDGYTEAFF
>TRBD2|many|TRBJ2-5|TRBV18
TGTGCCAGCTCACCACCTAGCGGGGTAGAGACCCAGTACTTC
CASSPPSGVETQYF
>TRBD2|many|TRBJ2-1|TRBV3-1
TGTGCCAGCAGGAGGAGCGGGAGTGACAATGAGCAGTTCTTC
CASRRSGSDNEQFF
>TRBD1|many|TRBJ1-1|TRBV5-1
TGCGCCAGCAGAACTCGACAGGGGGCACCTGAAGCTTTCTTT
CASRTRQGAPEAFF
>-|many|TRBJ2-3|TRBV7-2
TGTGCCAGCAGCTTAGATTGGGGGGATACGCAGTATTTT
CASSLDWGDTQYF
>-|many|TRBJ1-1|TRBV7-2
TGTGCCAGCAGCTTAGGGGTAGGGGAGGCTGAAGCTTTCTTT
CASSLGVGEAEAFF
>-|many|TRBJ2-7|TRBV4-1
TGCGCCAGCAGCCAAGATCGAGGGGTCGCCTACGAGCAGTACTTC
CASSQDRGVAYEQYF
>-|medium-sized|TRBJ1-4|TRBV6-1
TGTGCCAGCAGTACAGGGTATGAAAAACTGTTTTTT
CASSTGYEKLFF
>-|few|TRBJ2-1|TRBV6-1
TGTGCCATCAGTGAGGGTCTAGAAGGTATCTACAATGAGCAGTTCTTC
CAISEGLEGIYNEQFF
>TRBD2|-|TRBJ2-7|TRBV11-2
TGTGCCAGCAGCTCCCCCCTAGCGGGGTATTCCTACGAGCAGTACTTC
CASSSPLAGYSYEQYF
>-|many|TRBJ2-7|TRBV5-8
TGTGCCAGCAGCTCCCTCGGGCAGTACTTC
CASSSLGQYF
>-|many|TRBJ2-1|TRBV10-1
TGCGCCAGCAGTGACCTACAGGGAAAAGAGCAGTTCTTC
CASSDLQGKEQFF
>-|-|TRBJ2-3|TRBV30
TGTGCCTGGAGTCTTTCAGATACGCAGTATTTT
CAWSLSDTQYF
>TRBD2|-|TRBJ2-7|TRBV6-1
TGTGCCAGCAGGAAACTAGCGGGAGCCTACGAGCAGTACTTC
CASRKLAGAYEQYF
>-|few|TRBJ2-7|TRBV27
TGTGCCAGCAGTTTAAATCCCAAACGGTACAGTAACTCCTACGAGCAGTACTTC
CASSLNPKRYSNSYEQYF
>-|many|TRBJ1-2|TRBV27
TGTGCCAGTTATAATCCACGGGGTTCTGGATATGGCTACACCTTC
CASYNPRGSGYGYTF
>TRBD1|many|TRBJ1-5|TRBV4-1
TGCGCCAGCAGCCTACGTCCCGGGACAGGGGATCGCCAGCCCCAGCATTTT
CASSLRPGTGDRQPQHF
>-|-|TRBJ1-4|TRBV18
TGTGCCAGCTCCACTACCAATCAGGGGCAGAAACTGTTTTTT
CASSTTNQGQKLFF
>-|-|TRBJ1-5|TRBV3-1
TGTGCCAGCAGCCACGGACGGGGGAATCAGCCCCAGCATTTT
CASSHGRGNQPQHF
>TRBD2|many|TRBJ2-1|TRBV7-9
TGTGCCAGCAGCCCCCAAGCGGGGTTAGTGAATGAGCAGTTCTTC
CASSPQAGLVNEQFF
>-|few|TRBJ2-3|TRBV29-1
TGCAGCGTTGGTGGAGGGCCGACGGATACGCAGTATTTT
CSVGGGPTDTQYF
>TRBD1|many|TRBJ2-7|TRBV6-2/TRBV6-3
TGTGCCAGCAGTTACGCCTCGGGACAGCACGAGCAGTACTTC
CASSYASGQHEQYF
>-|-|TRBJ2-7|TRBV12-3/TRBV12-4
TGTGCCAGCAGCGCCACCTACGAGCAGTACTTC
CASSATYEQYF
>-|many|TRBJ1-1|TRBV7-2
TGTGCCAGCAGCCCACAGGGTTCGAACACTGAAGCTTTCTTT
CASSPQGSNTEAFF
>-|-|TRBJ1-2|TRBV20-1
TGCAGTGCTAGAGTATCCACCGGAAACTATGGCTACACCTTC
CSARVSTGNYGYTF
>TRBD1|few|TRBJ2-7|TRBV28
TGTGCCAGCAGTAAAATCGGGACAGTCCCCTACGAGCAGTACTTC
CASSKIGTVPYEQYF
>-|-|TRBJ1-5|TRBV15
TGTGCCACACGGGACCAAAATCAGCCCCAGCATTTT
CATRDQNQPQHF
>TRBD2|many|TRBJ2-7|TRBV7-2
TGTGCCAGCAGCTTAGCATCTAGCGGGGCCTACGAGCAGTACTTC
CASSLASSGAYEQYF
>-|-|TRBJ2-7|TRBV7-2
TGTGCCAGCAGCTCCCTGTACAGTGAGGACTACGAGCAGTACTTC
CASSSLYSEDYEQYF
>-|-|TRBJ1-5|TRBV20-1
TGCAGTGCTAGCGCAGGGCGGGATCAGCCCCAGCATTTT
CSASAGRDQPQHF
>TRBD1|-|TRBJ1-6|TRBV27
TGTGCCAGCAGTTTATTCCGGGACAGGGAAAATTCACCCCTCCACTTT
CASSLFRDRENSPLHF
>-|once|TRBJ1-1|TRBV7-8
TGTGCCAGCAGCTTAGGACAGTCTTTTTTGAACACTGAAGCTTTCTTT
CASSLGQSFLNTEAFF